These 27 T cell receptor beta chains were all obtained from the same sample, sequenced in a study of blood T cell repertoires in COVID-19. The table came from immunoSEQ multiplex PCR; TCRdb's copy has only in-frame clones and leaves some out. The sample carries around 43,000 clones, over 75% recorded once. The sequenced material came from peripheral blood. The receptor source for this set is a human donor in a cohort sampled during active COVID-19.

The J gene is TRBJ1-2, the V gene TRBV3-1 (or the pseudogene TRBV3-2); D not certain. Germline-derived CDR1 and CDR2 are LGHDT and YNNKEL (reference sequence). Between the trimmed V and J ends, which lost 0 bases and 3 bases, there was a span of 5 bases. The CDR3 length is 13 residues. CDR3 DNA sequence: TGTGCCAGCAGCCAAGAGGCGGACTATGGCTACACCTTC. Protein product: CASSQEADYGYTF.

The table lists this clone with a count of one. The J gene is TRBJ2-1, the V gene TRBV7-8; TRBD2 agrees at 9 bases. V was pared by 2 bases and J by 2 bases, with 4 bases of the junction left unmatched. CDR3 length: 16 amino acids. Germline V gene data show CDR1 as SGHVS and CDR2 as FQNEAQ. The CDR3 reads CASSLSGTSTYNEQFF. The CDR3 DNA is TGTGCCAGCAGCTTAAGTGGGACTAGCACCTACAATGAGCAGTTCTTC.

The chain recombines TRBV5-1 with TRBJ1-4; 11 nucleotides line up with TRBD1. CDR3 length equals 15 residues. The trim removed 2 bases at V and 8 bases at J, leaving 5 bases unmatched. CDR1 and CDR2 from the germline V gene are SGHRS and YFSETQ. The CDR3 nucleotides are TGCGCCAGCAGCTTCGGGACAGGGGGTAAAGAAAAACTGTTTTTT. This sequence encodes CASSFGTGGKEKLFF.

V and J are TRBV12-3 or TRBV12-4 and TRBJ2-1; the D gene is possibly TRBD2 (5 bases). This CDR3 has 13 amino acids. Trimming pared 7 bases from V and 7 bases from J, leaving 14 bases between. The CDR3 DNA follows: TGTGCCAGCACCTTACTAGGAAGAAATGAGCAGTTCTTC. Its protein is CASTLLGRNEQFF.

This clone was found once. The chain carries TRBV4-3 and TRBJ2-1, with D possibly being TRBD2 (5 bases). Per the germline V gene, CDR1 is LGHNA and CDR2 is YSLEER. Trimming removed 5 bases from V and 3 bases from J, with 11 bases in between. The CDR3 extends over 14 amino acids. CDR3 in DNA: TGCGCCAGCAGCTCCGGACGGGACTACAATGAGCAGTTCTTC. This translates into CASSSGRDYNEQFF.

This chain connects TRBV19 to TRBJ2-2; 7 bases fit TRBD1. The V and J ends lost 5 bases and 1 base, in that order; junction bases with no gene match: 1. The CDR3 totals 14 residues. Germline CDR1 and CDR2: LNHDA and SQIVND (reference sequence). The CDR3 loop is CASSDRENTGELFF. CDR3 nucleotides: TGTGCCAGTAGTGACAGGGAGAACACCGGGGAGCTGTTTTTT.

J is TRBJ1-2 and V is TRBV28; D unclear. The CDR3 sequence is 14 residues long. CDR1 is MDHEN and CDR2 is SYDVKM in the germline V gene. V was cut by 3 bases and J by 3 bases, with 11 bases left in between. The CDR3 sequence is CASSFVPGYYGYTF. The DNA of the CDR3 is TGTGCCAGCAGTTTTGTTCCGGGATACTATGGCTACACCTTC.

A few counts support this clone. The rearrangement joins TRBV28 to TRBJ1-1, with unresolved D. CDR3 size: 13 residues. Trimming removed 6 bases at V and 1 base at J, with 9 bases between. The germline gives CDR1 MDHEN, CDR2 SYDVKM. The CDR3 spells CASRTTPNTEAFF. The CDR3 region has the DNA TGTGCCAGCAGAACGACACCGAACACTGAAGCTTTCTTT.

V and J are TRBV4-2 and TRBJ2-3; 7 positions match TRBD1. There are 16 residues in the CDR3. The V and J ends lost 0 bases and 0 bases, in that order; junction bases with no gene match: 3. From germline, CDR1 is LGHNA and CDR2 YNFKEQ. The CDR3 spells CASSQDGQASTDTQYF. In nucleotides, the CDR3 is TGTGCCAGCAGCCAAGATGGACAGGCGAGCACAGATACGCAGTATTTT.

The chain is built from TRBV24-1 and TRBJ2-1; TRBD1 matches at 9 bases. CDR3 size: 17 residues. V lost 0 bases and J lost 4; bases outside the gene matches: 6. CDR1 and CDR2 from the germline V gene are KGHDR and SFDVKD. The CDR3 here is CATSDLRGTGLYNEQFF. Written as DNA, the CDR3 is TGTGCCACCAGTGATTTGCGCGGGACAGGGTTGTACAATGAGCAGTTCTTC.

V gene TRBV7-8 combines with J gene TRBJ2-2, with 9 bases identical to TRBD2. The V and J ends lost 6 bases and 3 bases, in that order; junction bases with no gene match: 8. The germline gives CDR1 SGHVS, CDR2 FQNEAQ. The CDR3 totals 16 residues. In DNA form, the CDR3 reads TGTGCCAGCAGTTTCCGGGCGGGAGGGTACACCGGGGAGCTGTTTTTT. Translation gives CASSFRAGGYTGELFF.

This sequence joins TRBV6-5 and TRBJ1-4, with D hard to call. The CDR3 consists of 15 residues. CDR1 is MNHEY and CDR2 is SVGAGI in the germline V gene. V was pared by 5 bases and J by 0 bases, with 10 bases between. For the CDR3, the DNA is TGTGCCAGCAGTCTTAGTCGGGCAACTAATGAAAAACTGTTTTTT. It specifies CASSLSRATNEKLFF.

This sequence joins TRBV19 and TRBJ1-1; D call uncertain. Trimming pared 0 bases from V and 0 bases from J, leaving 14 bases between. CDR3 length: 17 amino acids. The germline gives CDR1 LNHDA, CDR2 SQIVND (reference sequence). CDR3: CASSIDRGGRMNTEAFF. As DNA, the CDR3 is TGTGCCAGTAGTATAGATCGAGGAGGGCGGATGAACACTGAAGCTTTCTTT.

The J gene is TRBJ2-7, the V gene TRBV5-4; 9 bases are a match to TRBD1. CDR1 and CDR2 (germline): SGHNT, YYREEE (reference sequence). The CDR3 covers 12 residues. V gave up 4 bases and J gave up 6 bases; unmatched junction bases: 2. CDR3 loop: CASSGDRAEQYF. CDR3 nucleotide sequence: TGTGCCAGCAGCGGGGACAGGGCCGAGCAGTACTTC.

CDR3 loop: CASSEAGRGAGELFF. The CDR3 region has the DNA TGTGCCAGCAGTGAAGCGGGAAGGGGTGCCGGGGAGCTGTTTTTT. This sequence joins TRBV6-1 and TRBJ2-2; perhaps TRBD1 as D (5 bases). The CDR3 runs 15 residues. V was pared by 0 bases and J by 6 bases, with 11 bases between. Germline assignment: CDR1 MNHNS and CDR2 SASEGT.

The CDR3 is CASSPRQGGGYTF. The CDR3 bases are TGTGCCAGCTCACCACGGCAGGGTGGAGGCTACACCTTC. The V gene is TRBV18, the J gene TRBJ1-2, with D perhaps matching TRBD1 (5 bases). The germline V and J ends were trimmed by 1 base and 8 bases, with 11 bases remaining between them. Germline V gene lookup returns CDR1 KGHSH and CDR2 LQKENI. The CDR3 has 13 amino acids.

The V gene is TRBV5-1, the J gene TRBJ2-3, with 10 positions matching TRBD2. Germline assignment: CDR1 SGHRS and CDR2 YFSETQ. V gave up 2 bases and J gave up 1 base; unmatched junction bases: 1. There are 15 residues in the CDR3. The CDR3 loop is CASSFLAGGTDTQYF. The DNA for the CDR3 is TGCGCCAGCAGCTTTCTAGCGGGAGGCACAGATACGCAGTATTTT.

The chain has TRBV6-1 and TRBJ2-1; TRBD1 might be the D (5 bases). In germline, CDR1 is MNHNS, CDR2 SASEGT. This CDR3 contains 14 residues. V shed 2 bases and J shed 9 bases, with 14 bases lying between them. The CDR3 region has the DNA TGTGCCAGCAGTGAAAGGGGTAGCCGCAGTGAGCAGTTCTTC. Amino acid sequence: CASSERGSRSEQFF.

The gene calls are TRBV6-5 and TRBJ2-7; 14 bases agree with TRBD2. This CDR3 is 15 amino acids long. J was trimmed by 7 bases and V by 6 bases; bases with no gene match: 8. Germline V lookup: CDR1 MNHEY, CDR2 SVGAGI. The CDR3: CASSGTSGREMEQYF. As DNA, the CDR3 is TGTGCCAGCAGCGGGACTAGCGGGAGAGAAATGGAGCAGTACTTC.

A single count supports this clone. The CDR3 reads CASSQDWTGGDSPLHF. The CDR3 region has the DNA TGCGCCAGCAGCCAAGATTGGACAGGGGGTGACTCACCCCTCCACTTT. The chain is built from TRBV4-1 and TRBJ1-6; 10 bases fit TRBD1. The germline V gene has CDR1 MGHRA and CDR2 YSYEKL. The CDR3 runs to 16 residues. Trimming cost V 0 bases and J 10 bases; bases outside gene matches: 6.

The CDR3 DNA reads as TGTGCCAGCAGGGCAGGCGTAGACCACCAGACCCAGTACTTC. It encodes CASRAGVDHQTQYF. This sequence joins TRBV9 and TRBJ2-5; D remains ambiguous. This CDR3 has 14 amino acids. Germline lookup yields CDR1 SGDLS and CDR2 YYNGEE. V was clipped by 5 bases and J by 6 bases, with 17 bases between them. The variable domain in full, completed from reference TRBV9 and TRBJ2-5, reads DSGVTQTPKHLITATGQRVTLRCSPRSGDLSVYWYQQSLDQGLQFLIQYYNGEERAKGNILERFSAQQFPDLHSELNLSSLELGDSALYFCASRAGVDHQTQYFGPGTRLLVL.

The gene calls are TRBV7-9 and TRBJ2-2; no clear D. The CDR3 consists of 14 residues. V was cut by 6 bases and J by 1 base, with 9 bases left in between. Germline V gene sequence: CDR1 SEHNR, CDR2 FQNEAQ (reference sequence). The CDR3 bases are TGTGCCAGCAGGCCCGACTTGAACACCGGGGAGCTGTTTTTT. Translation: CASRPDLNTGELFF.

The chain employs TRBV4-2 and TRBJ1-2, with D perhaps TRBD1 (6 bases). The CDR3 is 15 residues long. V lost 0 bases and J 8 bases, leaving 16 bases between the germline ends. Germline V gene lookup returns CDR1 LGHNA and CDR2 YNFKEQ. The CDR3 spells CASSQDTGIGLGYTF. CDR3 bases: TGTGCCAGCAGCCAAGACACAGGGATAGGATTAGGCTACACCTTC.

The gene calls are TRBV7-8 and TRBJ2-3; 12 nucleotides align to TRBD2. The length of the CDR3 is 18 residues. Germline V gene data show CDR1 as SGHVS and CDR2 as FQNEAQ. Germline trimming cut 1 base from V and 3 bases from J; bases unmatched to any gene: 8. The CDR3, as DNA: TGTGCCAGCAGCTTAGGGACTAGCGGGAATTGGGGGACAGATACGCAGTATTTT. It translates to CASSLGTSGNWGTDTQYF. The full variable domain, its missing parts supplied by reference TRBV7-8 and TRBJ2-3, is GAGVSQSPRYKVAKRGQDVALRCDPISGHVSLFWYQQALGQGPEFLTYFQNEAQLDKSGLPSDRFFAERPEGSVSTLKIQRTQQEDSAVYLCASSLGTSGNWGTDTQYFGPGTRLTVL.

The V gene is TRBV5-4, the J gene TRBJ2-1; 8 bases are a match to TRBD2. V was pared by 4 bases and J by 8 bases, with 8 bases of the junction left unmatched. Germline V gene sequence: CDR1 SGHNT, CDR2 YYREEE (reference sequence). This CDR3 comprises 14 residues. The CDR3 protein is CASSPGLAGDEQFF. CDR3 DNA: TGTGCCAGCAGCCCTGGACTAGCCGGCGATGAGCAGTTCTTC.

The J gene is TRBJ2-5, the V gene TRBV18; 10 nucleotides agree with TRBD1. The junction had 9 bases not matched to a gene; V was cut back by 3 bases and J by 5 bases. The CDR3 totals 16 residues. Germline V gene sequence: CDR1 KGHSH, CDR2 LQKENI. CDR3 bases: TGTGCCAGCTCACCGAGCGACAGGGGGCATCGGGAGACCCAGTACTTC. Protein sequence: CASSPSDRGHRETQYF. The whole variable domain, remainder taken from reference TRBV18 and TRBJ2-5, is NAGVMQNPRHLVRRRGQEARLRCSPMKGHSHVYWYRQLPEEGLKFMVYLQKENIIDESGMPKERFSAEFPKEGPSILRIQQVVRGDSAAYFCASSPSDRGHRETQYFGPGTRLLVL.

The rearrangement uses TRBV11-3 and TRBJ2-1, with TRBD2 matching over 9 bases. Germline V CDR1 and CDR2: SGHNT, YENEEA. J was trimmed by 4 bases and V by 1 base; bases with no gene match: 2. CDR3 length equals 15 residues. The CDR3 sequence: CASSLGLAGYNEQFF. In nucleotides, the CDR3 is TGTGCCAGCAGCTTAGGGCTAGCGGGGTACAATGAGCAGTTCTTC. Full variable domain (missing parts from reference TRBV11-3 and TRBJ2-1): EAGVVQSPRYKIIEKKQPVAFWCNPISGHNTLYWYLQNLGQGPELLIRYENEEAVDDSQLPKDRFSAERLKGVDSTLKIQPAELGDSAVYLCASSLGLAGYNEQFFGPGTRLTVL.